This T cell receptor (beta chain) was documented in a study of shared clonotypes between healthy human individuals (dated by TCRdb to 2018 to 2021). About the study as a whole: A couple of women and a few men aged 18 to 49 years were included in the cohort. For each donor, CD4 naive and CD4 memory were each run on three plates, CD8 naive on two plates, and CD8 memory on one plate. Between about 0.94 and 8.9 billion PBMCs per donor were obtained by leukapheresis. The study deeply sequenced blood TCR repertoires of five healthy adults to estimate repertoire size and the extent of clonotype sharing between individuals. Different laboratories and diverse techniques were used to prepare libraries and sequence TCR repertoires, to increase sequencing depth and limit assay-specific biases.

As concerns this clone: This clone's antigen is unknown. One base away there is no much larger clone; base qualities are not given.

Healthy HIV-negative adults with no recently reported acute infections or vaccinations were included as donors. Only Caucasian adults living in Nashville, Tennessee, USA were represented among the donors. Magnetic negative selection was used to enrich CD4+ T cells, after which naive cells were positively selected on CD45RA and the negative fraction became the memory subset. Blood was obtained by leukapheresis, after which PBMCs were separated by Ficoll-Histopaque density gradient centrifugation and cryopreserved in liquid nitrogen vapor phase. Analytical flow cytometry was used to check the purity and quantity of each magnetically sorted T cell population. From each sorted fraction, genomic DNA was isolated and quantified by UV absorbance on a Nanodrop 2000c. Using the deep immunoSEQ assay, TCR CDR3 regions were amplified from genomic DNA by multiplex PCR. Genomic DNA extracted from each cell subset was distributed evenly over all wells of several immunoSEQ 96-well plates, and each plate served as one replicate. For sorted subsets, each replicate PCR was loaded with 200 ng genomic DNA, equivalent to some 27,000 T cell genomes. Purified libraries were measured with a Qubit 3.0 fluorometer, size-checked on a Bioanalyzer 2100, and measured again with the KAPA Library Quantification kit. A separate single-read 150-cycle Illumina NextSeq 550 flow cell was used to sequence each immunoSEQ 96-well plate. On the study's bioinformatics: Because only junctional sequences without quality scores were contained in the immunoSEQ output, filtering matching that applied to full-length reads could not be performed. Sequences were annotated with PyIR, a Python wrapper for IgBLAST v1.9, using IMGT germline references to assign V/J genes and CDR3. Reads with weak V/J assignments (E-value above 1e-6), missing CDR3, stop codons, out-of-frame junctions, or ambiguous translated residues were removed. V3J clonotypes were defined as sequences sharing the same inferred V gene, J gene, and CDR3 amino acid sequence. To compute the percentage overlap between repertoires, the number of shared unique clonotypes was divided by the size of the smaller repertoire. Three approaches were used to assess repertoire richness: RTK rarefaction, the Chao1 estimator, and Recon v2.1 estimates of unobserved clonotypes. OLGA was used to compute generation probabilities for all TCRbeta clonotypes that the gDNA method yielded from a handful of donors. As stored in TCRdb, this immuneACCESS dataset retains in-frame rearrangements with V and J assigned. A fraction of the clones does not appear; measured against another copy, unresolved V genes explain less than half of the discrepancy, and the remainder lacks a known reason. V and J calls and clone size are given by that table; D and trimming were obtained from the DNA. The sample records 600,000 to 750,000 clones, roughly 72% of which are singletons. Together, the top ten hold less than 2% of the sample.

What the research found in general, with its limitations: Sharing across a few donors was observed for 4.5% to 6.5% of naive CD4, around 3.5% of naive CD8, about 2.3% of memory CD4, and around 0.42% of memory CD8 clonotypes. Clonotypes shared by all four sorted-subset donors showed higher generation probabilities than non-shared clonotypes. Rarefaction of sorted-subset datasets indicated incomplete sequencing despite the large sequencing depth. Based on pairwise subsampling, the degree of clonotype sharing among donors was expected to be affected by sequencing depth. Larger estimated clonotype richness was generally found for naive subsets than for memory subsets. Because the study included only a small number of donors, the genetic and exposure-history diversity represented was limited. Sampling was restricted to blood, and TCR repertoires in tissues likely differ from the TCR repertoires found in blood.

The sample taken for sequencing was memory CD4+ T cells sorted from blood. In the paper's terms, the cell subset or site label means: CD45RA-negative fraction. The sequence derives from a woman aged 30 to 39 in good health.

The DNA sequence is given as TGTGCCAGCTCAGCAGGACAGGGGGCTGGAAACACCATATATTTT. Its translation is CASSAGQGAGNTIYF. The chain couples TRBV18 to TRBJ1-3, with 10 bases matching TRBD1. Per the germline V gene, KGHSH is the CDR1 and LQKENI is the CDR2. Measured from the cysteine to the phenylalanine, the CDR3 is 15 residues long. The DNA shown is the 45-base CDR3, in frame from base 1. Germline trimming amounts to 5 bases on V and 2 bases on J, with 3 as the count of junction bases outside the gene matches.